The clone carrying this TCR beta chain was detected many times. The antigen is unknown. In making TCR beta libraries, quantitative 5'-RACE with molecular barcodes was used. TCRdb called the 5' RACE reads again in MiXCR, with one record for every CDR3 protein. Among 200,000 to 300,000 distinct CDR3 sequences, 24% were seen once, and the ten largest hold 0.5% to 0.75%. The CDR3 is made up of 14 amino acids. Germline V gene data show CDR1 as MNHEY and CDR2 as SMNVEV (reference sequence). Germline trimming cut 7 bases from V and 1 base from J; bases unmatched to any gene: 4. The data were obtained in a study of CD8 T cells in ankylosing spondylitis. Findings and caveats of the study: Disease-linked clones bore a CD8+ phenotype, appearing relatively rarely in peripheral blood.

V and J are TRBV27 and TRBJ2-3, with TRBD2 matching 8 bases. Input material: blood, either unsorted or a sorted T cell fraction (not recorded which). This receptor was obtained from a male donor with ankylosing spondylitis or in good health (not recorded which). For the CDR3, the DNA is TGTGCCAGCACTAGCGGGTTGCGCACAGATACGCAGTATTTT. Amino acids: CASTSGLRTDTQYF.